The clone carrying this TCR beta chain was recorded a few times. The CDR3 does not close with the conserved phenylalanine or tryptophan, likely indicating a read error. The TCR beta library used iRepertoire HTBI primers with Arm-PCR amplification of CDR3. TCRdb re-called the multiplex PCR reads through MiXCR, storing one row per CDR3 protein. Of 400,000 to 500,000 distinct CDR3 sequences listed, less than 15% are singletons. As to time point: newly diagnosed GD, antithyroid drugs for less than 3 months. After RNA was extracted from PBMCs, the TCR library was made from it. Graves' disease diagnosis relied on American Thyroid Association guidelines. Patients were from an endocrinology department in Xi'an, China. Per germline, CDR1 LGHDT and CDR2 YNNKEL (reference sequence). This CDR3 region has 14 residues. Trimming removed 4 bases at V and 2 bases at J, with 11 bases between. The data were obtained in a study of regulatory T cells in long-lasting Graves disease.

This same sample was also taken into another study, of T cells in Graves' hyperthyroidism and ophthalmopathy.

This chain uses TRBV3-1 with TRBJ1-2; D gene ambiguous. The sample was peripheral blood mononuclear cells (PBMCs), taken at new diagnosis, from a patient treated with antithyroid drugs. The receptor comes from a woman in her forties or fifties with Graves disease. The CDR3 is CASSLTGNNYGYTC. CDR3 DNA: TGTGCCAGCAGCCTGACCGGGAACAACTATGGCTACACCTGC.